The rows below give T cell receptor beta chains drawn from one sample of a study of graft-versus-host responses after intestinal transplantation. Which antigens these TCRs recognize remains unknown. Measured with immunoSEQ multiplex PCR; TCRdb has only the in-frame clones, and not every one. The sample has some 90,000 clones, about nine tenths seen once; the top ten hold around 0.36%. The sequenced sample was unstimulated CD8+ T cells sorted from spleen or lymph node cells, obtained before transplant. The receptors were sampled from a human donor who was the organ donor for an intestinal transplant. CDR3s include the opening cysteine and the closing phenylalanine or tryptophan. D genes are given only for firm matches. The size field is filled for only some rows; it gives once, few, many or a size class.

v_gene	len	d_gene	abundance	j_gene	CDR3nt	CDR3aa
TRBV5-5	15	TRBD2	once	TRBJ2-3	TGTGCCAGCAGCCGTACTAGCGGGGGAACAGATACGCAGTATTTT	CASSRTSGGTDTQYF
TRBV4-1	16	TRBD2	NA	TRBJ2-7	TGCGCCAGCAGCCAAGGTACCGGCGGGGGGGCCTACGAGCAGTACTTC	CASSQGTGGGAYEQYF
TRBV25-1	18	TRBD1	NA	TRBJ1-5	TGTGCCAGCAGTGAGGTTTGGGATGAACAGGGGCCGGGTCAGCCCCAGCATTTT	CASSEVWDEQGPGQPQHF
TRBV19	14	NA	NA	TRBJ1-2	TGTGCCAGTAGTATCGCGACGGGGGACTATGGCTACACCTTC	CASSIATGDYGYTF
TRBV30	15	NA	NA	TRBJ2-3	TGTGCCTGGAGTCGCACAAGTCCTGGCACAGATACGCAGTATTTT	CAWSRTSPGTDTQYF
TRBV4-1	15	TRBD1	NA	TRBJ1-5	TGCGCCAGCAGCCACGGACAGGGGACCAATCAGCCCCAGCATTTT	CASSHGQGTNQPQHF
TRBV2	15	TRBD1	NA	TRBJ1-4	TGTGCCAGCAGTGATTACGGGACAGGGTCAAAAAAACTGTTTTTT	CASSDYGTGSKKLFF
TRBV7-2	15	NA	NA	TRBJ1-5	TGTGCCAGCAGCTTGGGACATTATAGCAATCAGCCCCAGCATTTT	CASSLGHYSNQPQHF
TRBV4-2	17	NA	NA	TRBJ2-7	TGTGCCAGCAGCCAAGATCGGCAGGGTGTTATGACCTACGAGCAGTACTTC	CASSQDRQGVMTYEQYF
TRBV6-5	15	NA	once	TRBJ1-1	TGTGCCAGCAGTTCCATGACAGTTAGGGATACTGAAGCTTTCTTT	CASSSMTVRDTEAFF
TRBV4-1	16	TRBD1	once	TRBJ1-2	TGCGCCAGCAGCCAAAACATCAGGGACAGTAACTATGGCTACACCTTC	CASSQNIRDSNYGYTF
TRBV7-2	16	TRBD2	NA	TRBJ2-3	TGTGCCAGCAGCTCGATTAGCGGGGGGGCCACAGATACGCAGTATTTT	CASSSISGGATDTQYF
TRBV4-1	15	NA	NA	TRBJ2-3	TGCGCCAGCAGCCAAGGACAGATAACCACAGATACGCAGTATTTT	CASSQGQITTDTQYF
TRBV5-6	12	NA	NA	TRBJ2-7	TGTGCCAGCAGCTCCAGGGTGGGCGAGCAGTACTTC	CASSSRVGEQYF
TRBV7-2	13	TRBD1	NA	TRBJ1-2	TGTGCCAGCAGCAAGGACAGGGGCTATGGCTACACCTTC	CASSKDRGYGYTF
TRBV10-3	14	NA	NA	TRBJ1-2	TGTGCCATCAGTGTACATCCAGGGGTGGGAGGCTACACCTTC	CAISVHPGVGGYTF
TRBV5-1	13	TRBD1	NA	TRBJ1-1	TGCGCCAGCAGCCCGACAGGGGTCACTGAAGCTTTCTTT	CASSPTGVTEAFF
TRBV10-3	16	TRBD1	NA	TRBJ2-3	TGTGCCATCAGCGACCCCGGGACAGGTCGTTGGGTACGGCAGTATTTT	CAISDPGTGRWVRQYF
TRBV19	15	TRBD2	NA	TRBJ2-5	TGTGCCAGTAGTATCCTGAGCGGGGGGGAAGAGACCCAGTACTTC	CASSILSGGEETQYF
TRBV4-2	17	NA	NA	TRBJ2-3	TGTGCCAGCAGCCCCTCTTCGGTAGTCGCTAGCACAGATACGCAGTATTTT	CASSPSSVVASTDTQYF
TRBV4-1	14	NA	NA	TRBJ2-7	TGCGCCAGCAGCCAAGAACCAGGGGGGTACGAGCAGTACTTC	CASSQEPGGYEQYF
TRBV5-1	13	NA	NA	TRBJ1-6	TGCGCCAGCTCCCCTTCGGTAAATTCACCCCTCCACTTT	CASSPSVNSPLHF
TRBV11-3	13	NA	NA	TRBJ2-3	TGTGCCAGCAGCTCCCTTGTCACAGATACGCAGTATTTT	CASSSLVTDTQYF
TRBV6-5	15	TRBD1	NA	TRBJ2-1	TGTGCCAGCCACTGGGGGCCGACAGGGAATAATGAGCAGTTCTTC	CASHWGPTGNNEQFF
TRBV7-3	14	TRBD2	NA	TRBJ2-7	TGTGCCAGCAGCTTAACTAGCGGGGGAAGCGAGCAGTACTTC	CASSLTSGGSEQYF
TRBV28	13	NA	NA	TRBJ2-7	TGTGCCAGCAGTGTATGGACAACCTACGAGCAGTACTTC	CASSVWTTYEQYF
TRBV19	14	NA	NA	TRBJ2-7	TGTGCCAGTAGTACCGGGATCCTCTGGAGCGAGCAGTACTTC	CASSTGILWSEQYF
TRBV30	13	NA	NA	TRBJ1-3	TGTGCCTCCTTGCCCGGGGCTGGAAACACCATATATTTT	CASLPGAGNTIYF
TRBV11-3	17	NA	NA	TRBJ1-2	TGTGCCAGCAGCGTCCCCCCGGGTCCTCAAATGGGAGATGGCTACACCTTC	CASSVPPGPQMGDGYTF
TRBV4-2	18	TRBD1	NA	TRBJ2-3	TGTGCCAGCAGCCAAGTCCACTCATGGGGACAGTCCACAGATACGCAGTATTTT	CASSQVHSWGQSTDTQYF
TRBV11-2	14	TRBD1	NA	TRBJ2-7	TGTGCCAGCAGCCTTTCGACAGGGGGCTACGAGCAGTACTTC	CASSLSTGGYEQYF
TRBV5-1	16	NA	once	TRBJ2-1	TGCGCCAGCAGCTTGGGGATGCGCGGGTGGGCCAATGAGCAGTTCTTC	CASSLGMRGWANEQFF
TRBV28	14	NA	NA	TRBJ1-1	TGTGCCAGCAGTTTATCACCGGGGTCCACTGAAGCTTTCTTT	CASSLSPGSTEAFF
TRBV7-9	12	NA	once	TRBJ1-1	TGTGCCAGCAGCTTAGGGGCGTCTAAAGCTTTCTTT	CASSLGASKAFF
TRBV6-6	15	NA	once	TRBJ2-5	TGTGCCAGCAGCCCCCGGGACACCTTCCAAGAGACCCAGTACTTC	CASSPRDTFQETQYF
TRBV9	17	NA	NA	TRBJ2-7	TGTGCCAGCAGCGTAGGCAGTACAGGCAGCCCCTCCTACGAGCAGTACTTC	CASSVGSTGSPSYEQYF
TRBV19	14	NA	NA	TRBJ2-1	TGTGCCAGTACCCTAGGGGGCTCCTACAATGAGCAGTTCTTC	CASTLGGSYNEQFF
TRBV27	13	NA	NA	TRBJ1-2	TGTGCCAGCAGTCCCATTGGAGCCTATGGCTACACCTTC	CASSPIGAYGYTF
TRBV27	15	TRBD1	NA	TRBJ2-3	TGTGCCAGCAGTTTATTTGGGACAGGCACAGATACGCAGTATTTT	CASSLFGTGTDTQYF
TRBV7-9	15	NA	NA	TRBJ2-7	TGTGCCAGCAGCTTAGCGGTGGGGAGCTCCTACGAGCAGTACTTC	CASSLAVGSSYEQYF